The TCR beta chain described here comes from a study of T cell responses to AZD1222 COVID-19 vaccine. This CDR3 is 12 amino acids long. The germline CDR1 and CDR2 sequences are SNHLY and FYNNEI. Trimming removed 5 bases at V and 4 bases at J, with 8 bases between. The method was immunoSEQ multiplex PCR; TCRdb's version includes in-frame clones alone and lacks a portion of them. This sample has about 88,000 clones; approximately 90% occur once, and the top ten carry about 5%. The clonotype comes from an adult in good health. Specimen: peripheral blood, collected on day 0 of AZD1222 vaccination. This rearrangement joins TRBV2 to TRBJ1-1; TRBD1 might be the D (6 bases). The CDR3 DNA follows: TGTGCCAGCAGTAGGGACATCACTGAAGCTTTCTTT. This sequence encodes CASSRDITEAFF.